The 2 T cell receptor beta chains in this list originate from one sample, sequenced in a study of regulatory T cells in long-lasting Graves disease. Both iRepertoire HTBI primers and Arm-PCR of CDR3 regions were used to build the TCR beta libraries. TCRdb reprocessed the multiplex PCR reads via MiXCR and lists one record per CDR3 protein. The sample yields about half a million distinct CDR3 sequences, approximately 12% seen once. This sample's time point: newly diagnosed GD, antithyroid drugs for less than 3 months. The TCR library was made from RNA extracted from PBMCs. Separately, the same data were catalogued under a study of T cells in Graves' hyperthyroidism and ophthalmopathy.

Sequencing used peripheral blood mononuclear cells (PBMCs), obtained at new diagnosis, from a patient treated with antithyroid drugs. The receptors were sampled from a woman in her twenties or thirties with Graves disease.

V and J are TRBV25-1 and TRBJ1-4, with a tentative D call TRBD1 (5 bases). Deletions cut 2 bases from V and 3 bases from J, with 10 bases between. Germline V CDR1 and CDR2: MGHDK, SYGVNS. The CDR3 runs 15 residues. CDR3 in DNA: TGTGCCAGCAGTGAACCCGGGACCGCTAATGAAAAACTGTTTTTT. It translates to CASSEPGTANEKLFF.

This clonotype occurred many times. The J gene is TRBJ2-1, the V gene TRBV13, with D unresolved. V shed 0 bases and J shed 0 bases, with 12 bases lying between them. Per the germline V gene, CDR1 is PRHDT and CDR2 is FYEKMQ (reference sequence). This CDR3 comprises 17 residues. The CDR3 bases are TGTGCCAGCAGCTTAGGGGGGTGGGGTAGCTCCTACAATGAGCAGTTCTTC. Its translation is CASSLGGWGSSYNEQFF.